The sequence of this TCR beta chain was determined in a study of CD8 T cells in Susac syndrome. Purification of the CD8+ and CD4+ T cells relied on negative isolation, and TEMRA cells underwent FACS enrichment. Random-hexamer reverse transcription was applied to roughly 0.5 to 1 ug RNA. It was immunoSEQ multiplex PCR that amplified TCR beta CDR3 across 54 Vbeta and 13 Jbeta. TCRdb ran MiXCR on the immunoSEQ multiplex PCR reads and lists one entry per CDR3 protein. Of approximately 230,000 distinct CDR3 sequences detected, 80% to 95% appear once; the ten largest clones hold 0.06% to 0.08%. The CDR3 extends over 14 amino acids. Germline-derived CDR1 and CDR2 are MNHNY and SVGAGI (reference sequence). Trimming stripped 6 bases from V and 2 bases from J, with 12 bases between.

This TCR derives from a human donor with multiple sclerosis. The sample taken for sequencing was CD4+ T cells from PBMCs. V usage is TRBV6-6 and J usage is TRBJ2-3, with D perhaps assigned TRBD1 or TRBD2 (5 bases each). The DNA for the CDR3 is TGTGCCAGCAGGCCGGGACGGAACACAGATACGCAGTATTTT. Translating gives CASRPGRNTDTQYF.